One sample yielded the 32 T cell receptor beta chains listed below, sequenced in a study of OX40 agonist ivuxolimab in advanced cancers. Data came from immunoSEQ multiplex PCR; TCRdb stores just in-frame clones and leaves some out. There are about 97,000 clones in the sample; 85% to 90% occur only once, and less than 6.5% lies in the top ten. Sequencing was performed on CD4+ or CD8+ T cells sorted from blood, taken in a trial of the OX40 agonist ivuxolimab. These receptors originate from an adult with an advanced solid tumor such as melanoma, head and neck, liver or kidney cancer.

This clone has just one count. The gene calls are TRBV19 and TRBJ2-7; D is perhaps TRBD1 or TRBD2 (5 bases each). Germline V gives CDR1 LNHDA, CDR2 SQIVND (reference sequence). The CDR3 covers 18 residues. The germline V and J ends were trimmed by 3 bases and 3 bases, with 24 bases remaining between them. The CDR3 region is CASSMGGRVSPRVYEQYF. The CDR3 nucleotides are TGTGCCAGTAGTATGGGCGGCAGGGTGTCGCCGCGGGTCTACGAGCAGTACTTC.

This clone was seen repeatedly, ten times or more. This rearrangement joins TRBV2 to TRBJ2-3; D is perhaps TRBD2 (6 bases). Germline lookup yields CDR1 SNHLY and CDR2 FYNNEI. The CDR3 is made up of 14 amino acids. The V and J ends lost 7 bases and 6 bases respectively, with 17 bases between them. As DNA, the CDR3 is TGTGCCAGCACCCAAGACGGGGGAGCGGATACGCAGTATTTT. It specifies CASTQDGGADTQYF.

This clone was seen once. The chain combines TRBV7-2 with TRBJ1-2, with D tentatively TRBD1 (6 bases). Germline V gene data show CDR1 as SGHTA and CDR2 as FQGNSA. Trimming took 7 bases from V and 2 from J, leaving 11 bases between them. This CDR3 is 13 amino acids long. The DNA for the CDR3 is TGTGCCAGCACTCTCACAGGGAACTATGGCTACACCTTC. Encoded protein: CASTLTGNYGYTF.

This clone has a single count. This rearrangement joins TRBV12-5 to TRBJ1-2; 9 bases are shared with TRBD1. Germline V gene lookup returns CDR1 LGHNT and CDR2 FRNRAP. The CDR3 has 15 residues. V trimming: 5 bases; J trimming: 0 bases; junction bases outside the gene matches: 4. This chain's CDR3 is CASGPGQGANYGYTF. CDR3 sequence (DNA): TGTGCTAGTGGTCCGGGACAGGGAGCTAACTATGGCTACACCTTC.

J is TRBJ2-1 and V is TRBV9, with D uncertain. Trimming took 8 bases from V and 7 from J, leaving 7 bases between them. Per the germline V gene, CDR1 is SGDLS and CDR2 is YYNGEE. CDR3 length: 10 residues. In DNA, the CDR3 is TGTGCCAGGTTGGCGAATGAGCAGTTCTTC. Amino acids: CARLANEQFF.

The chain recombines TRBV19 with TRBJ1-1; D remains unclear. The CDR3 length is 14 residues. Trimming removed 1 base at V and 5 bases at J, with 11 bases between. Germline V lookup: CDR1 LNHDA, CDR2 SQIVND (reference sequence). Written as DNA, the CDR3 is TGTGCCAGTAGTATAGCTGCGGGAAATACTGAAGCTTTCTTT. Amino acid sequence: CASSIAAGNTEAFF.

J is TRBJ1-1 and V is TRBV2; 8 bases fit TRBD1. V trimming: 6 bases; J trimming: 5 bases; junction bases outside the gene matches: 11. This CDR3 has 15 residues. Per germline, CDR1 SNHLY and CDR2 FYNNEI. The CDR3 protein is CASSLRQGLRTEAFF. CDR3 bases: TGTGCCAGCAGCTTACGACAGGGGTTGCGGACTGAAGCTTTCTTT.

This clone was seen a single time. The V call is TRBV11-2, the J call TRBJ2-5, with 9 positions matching TRBD2. Germline V CDR1 and CDR2: SGHAT, FQNNGV. V trimming: 0 bases; J trimming: 4 bases; junction bases outside the gene matches: 0. The CDR3 totals 14 residues. CDR3 bases: TGTGCCAGCAGCTTAGAAGCGGGAGGAGAGACCCAGTACTTC. It specifies CASSLEAGGETQYF.

The rearrangement uses TRBV19 and TRBJ2-3; TRBD1 is a possible D gene (6 bases). The CDR3 loop spans 15 amino acids. The V and J ends lost 7 bases and 2 bases respectively, with 16 bases between them. Per germline, CDR1 LNHDA and CDR2 SQIVND (reference sequence). The CDR3 loop reads CASTRGQGTTDTQYF. DNA for the CDR3: TGTGCCAGTACCCGCGGGCAGGGGACCACAGATACGCAGTATTTT.

The J gene is TRBJ2-3, the V gene TRBV5-4; TRBD2 aligns across 9 bases. Trimming cost V 2 bases and J 1 base; bases outside gene matches: 11. CDR1 and CDR2 from the germline V gene are SGHNT and YYREEE (reference sequence). The CDR3 has 18 amino acids. The CDR3 reads CASSFSGTSITGTDTQYF. The CDR3, as DNA: TGTGCCAGCAGCTTTTCCGGGACTAGCATCACGGGCACAGATACGCAGTATTTT.

V usage is TRBV19 and J usage is TRBJ2-5, with 7 bases lining up with TRBD1. This CDR3 region has 14 residues. The V and J ends lost 5 bases and 5 bases, in that order; junction bases with no gene match: 8. CDR1 and CDR2 from the germline V gene are LNHDA and SQIVND (reference sequence). The DNA of the CDR3 is TGTGCCAGTAGTCCGGGACAGCCAGGGGAGACCCAGTACTTC. It is translated as CASSPGQPGETQYF.

This chain uses TRBV2 with TRBJ2-2; 7 bases align to TRBD2. Germline V CDR1 and CDR2: SNHLY, FYNNEI. The CDR3 has 14 amino acids. Trimming cost V 4 bases and J 6 bases; bases outside gene matches: 5. CDR3 coding DNA: TGTGCCAGCAGTGGGACTAGGGGCTCCGGGGAGCTGTTTTTT. Translation: CASSGTRGSGELFF.

The gene calls are TRBV10-1 and TRBJ2-1; TRBD2 agrees at 9 bases. The CDR3 runs 17 residues. V lost 6 bases, J lost 0 bases, and 9 bases stayed unmatched. Germline V gene lookup returns CDR1 WNHNN and CDR2 SYGVQD (reference sequence). The DNA for the CDR3 is TGCGCCAGCAGCGGAGAGCGGGGGGCCAGCTCCTACAATGAGCAGTTCTTC. Its protein is CASSGERGASSYNEQFF.

This chain joins TRBV7-9 and TRBJ1-1; tentative D call: TRBD1 (6 bases). This CDR3 is built from 15 residues. Germline V gene sequence: CDR1 SEHNR, CDR2 FQNEAQ (reference sequence). Trimming removed 5 bases at V and 4 bases at J, with 17 bases between. The CDR3 here is CASSLRTGGSTEAFF. The CDR3 DNA reads TGTGCCAGCAGCCTACGAACCGGGGGCTCCACTGAAGCTTTCTTT.

The V and J genes are TRBV29-1 and TRBJ1-4; no firm D call. The CDR3 is 13 residues long. The V gene's germline CDR1 is SQVTM and CDR2 ANQGSEA. Trimming took 6 bases from V and 11 from J, leaving 19 bases between them. For the CDR3, the DNA is TGCAGCGTGGGGAGCCCCCGCCGAGGGAAACTGTTTTTT. This sequence encodes CSVGSPRRGKLFF.

The chain couples TRBV7-3 to TRBJ2-1; TRBD2 aligns across 7 bases. J gave up 8 bases and V 1 base, and 2 bases lay outside the gene matches. The germline V gene has CDR1 SGHTA and CDR2 FQGTGA. The CDR3 has 13 residues. CDR3 in DNA: TGTGCCAGCAGCTTAAGCCGGGAGGATGAGCAGTTCTTC. Residues: CASSLSREDEQFF.

The gene calls are TRBV5-6 and TRBJ1-2; D might be TRBD1 (5 bases). The germline V gene encodes CDR1 SGHDT and CDR2 YYEEEE. V lost 5 bases to trimming and J lost 4 bases, with 15 bases between them. The CDR3 totals 14 residues. Here the CDR3 reads CASSTQERVYGYTF. CDR3 bases: TGTGCCAGCAGTACACAGGAACGGGTCTATGGCTACACCTTC.

V and J are TRBV7-9 and TRBJ2-1, with 10 bases fitting TRBD2. V was clipped by 3 bases and J by 9 bases; unmatched bases: 8. The CDR3 spans 15 residues. CDR1 and CDR2 (germline): SEHNR, FQNEAQ (reference sequence). In DNA, the CDR3 is TGTGCCAGCAGCTTCTCAAGCGGGAGGGTAATTGAGCAGTTCTTC. Residues: CASSFSSGRVIEQFF.

The rearrangement uses TRBV6-5 and TRBJ1-2; D is ambiguous. The CDR3 is made up of 15 amino acids. Germline V gene sequence: CDR1 MNHEY, CDR2 SVGAGI. The germline V and J ends were trimmed by 4 bases and 0 bases, with 12 bases remaining between them. The CDR3 nucleotides are TGTGCCAGCAGTTCCGACGGAGTCACTAACTATGGCTACACCTTC. It yields the protein CASSSDGVTNYGYTF.

This clone was counted a single time. This rearrangement joins TRBV6-1 to TRBJ2-1, with a tentative D call TRBD2 (6 bases). The CDR3 sequence is 14 residues long. In germline, CDR1 is MNHNS, CDR2 SASEGT. Written as DNA, the CDR3 is TGTGCGGTGATTGTGGTGGAGGGAAACAATGAGCAGTTCTTC. It yields the protein CAVIVVEGNNEQFF.

The chain recombines TRBV11-3 with TRBJ2-5; D is unresolved. Germline V gene data show CDR1 as SGHNT and CDR2 as YENEEA. The CDR3 has 14 residues. With 0 bases removed from V and 2 bases from J, the gap between germline ends came to 7 bases. The CDR3 DNA sequence: TGTGCCAGCAGCTTAGACGGCAGACAAGAGACCCAGTACTTC. This gives the protein CASSLDGRQETQYF.

This clone showed up just once. The rearrangement uses TRBV6-6 and TRBJ1-2; perhaps TRBD1 as D (5 bases). CDR1 MNHNY and CDR2 SVGAGI come from the germline V gene (reference sequence). Between the trimmed V and J ends, which lost 4 bases and 8 bases, there was a span of 17 bases. The CDR3 totals 14 residues. The DNA of the CDR3 is TGTGCCAGCAGTTTCGACCTGATAGGGGACGGCTACACCTTC. Translating it yields CASSFDLIGDGYTF.

The J gene is TRBJ2-1, the V gene TRBV7-9; possibly TRBD2 for D (6 bases). CDR1 and CDR2 (germline): SEHNR, FQNEAQ (reference sequence). V lost 2 bases to trimming and J lost 2 bases, with 10 bases between them. CDR3 length: 15 residues. In DNA form, the CDR3 reads TGTGCCAGCAGCTTAACGGGAGTCACCTACAATGAGCAGTTCTTC. This translates into CASSLTGVTYNEQFF.

The chain uses TRBV18 and TRBJ2-5; D could derive from TRBD1 or TRBD2 (5 bases each). Trimming cost V 6 bases and J 1 base, with 15 bases left between them. Germline assignment: CDR1 KGHSH and CDR2 LQKENI. There are 15 residues in the CDR3. This chain's CDR3 is CASSPSRGVQETQYF. In DNA, the CDR3 is TGTGCCAGCTCCCCTTCGAGAGGGGTCCAAGAGACCCAGTACTTC.

The CDR3 sequence: CASSSPSRGGSGEQYF. CDR3 coding DNA: TGTGCCAGCAGCTCTCCATCGCGGGGGGGCTCTGGCGAGCAGTACTTC. This chain links TRBV7-2 with TRBJ2-7, with 9 bases matching TRBD2. The ends lost 4 bases at V and 6 bases at J; junction bases unmatched: 13. The germline V gene encodes CDR1 SGHTA and CDR2 FQGNSA. The CDR3 totals 16 residues.

This rearrangement joins TRBV30 to TRBJ2-2, with D perhaps assigned TRBD1 or TRBD2 (5 bases each). V gave up 8 bases and J gave up 1 base, with 14 bases separating them. CDR1 GTSNPN and CDR2 SVGIG come from the germline V gene (reference sequence). The CDR3 loop spans 14 amino acids. The CDR3 DNA follows: TGTGCCCGCACCGGGACGAAGAACACCGGGGAGCTGTTTTTT. As protein: CARTGTKNTGELFF. Full variable domain (outside the CDR3, taken from reference TRBV30 and TRBJ2-2): SQTIHQWPATLVQPVGSPLSLECTVEGTSNPNLYWYRQAAGRGLQLLFYSVGIGQISSEVPQNLSASRPQDRQFILSSKKLLLSDSGFYLCARTGTKNTGELFFGEGSRLTVL.

The rearrangement joins TRBV2 to TRBJ2-7; tentative D call: TRBD2 (6 bases). CDR1 SNHLY and CDR2 FYNNEI come from the germline V gene. The ends were cut back, 8 bases at V and 6 bases at J, with 17 bases in the middle. The CDR3 covers 13 residues. CDR3 nucleotides: TGTGCCAGCTCACAACTAGCTCCAGGCGAGCAGTACTTC. Translating it yields CASSQLAPGEQYF.

The chain has TRBV11-2 and TRBJ1-4; 10 bases align to TRBD1. Trimming at V came to 5 bases and at J to 4 bases, leaving 10 bases not matched to a gene. CDR1 is SGHAT and CDR2 is FQNNGV in the germline V gene. The CDR3 consists of 17 residues. CDR3 loop: CASSRIGQGGDNEKLFF. The CDR3 DNA is TGTGCCAGCAGCCGCATCGGACAGGGGGGTGATAATGAAAAACTGTTTTTT. Together with reference TRBV11-2 and TRBJ1-4, the CDR3 gives the full variable domain: EAGVAQSPRYKIIEKRQSVAFWCNPISGHATLYWYQQILGQGPKLLIQFQNNGVVDDSQLPKDRFSAERLKGVDSTLKIQPAKLEDSAVYLCASSRIGQGGDNEKLFFGSGTQLSVL.

The chain recombines TRBV5-4 with TRBJ2-1; 14 positions match TRBD2. Germline CDR1 is SGHNT and CDR2 is YYREEE (reference sequence). Trimming cost V 5 bases and J 6 bases; bases outside gene matches: 7. This CDR3 is built from 16 residues. CDR3 coding DNA: TGTGCCAGCAGATTGACTAGCGGGAGGGCCAGCAATGAGCAGTTCTTC. This translates into CASRLTSGRASNEQFF.

The CDR3 bases are TGTGCCAGCACCATAACGATGGATACGCAGTATTTT. This encodes CASTITMDTQYF. The chain links TRBV6-6 to TRBJ2-3; no reliable D call. The V and J ends lost 7 bases and 6 bases respectively, with 11 bases between them. Germline V gene lookup returns CDR1 MNHNY and CDR2 SVGAGI (reference sequence). This CDR3 region has 12 residues.

V and J are TRBV6-5 and TRBJ1-5; D uncertain. Germline assignment: CDR1 MNHEY and CDR2 SVGAGI. Trimming shortened V by 8 bases and J by 3 bases, and 14 bases separated the two germline ends. The CDR3 is 14 amino acids. CDR3 in DNA: TGTGCCAGCTATTCCCCCCGGGACAATCAGCCCCAGCATTTT. Translating it yields CASYSPRDNQPQHF.

This chain joins TRBV4-2 and TRBJ1-6, with 7 positions matching TRBD1. The trim removed 0 bases at V and 6 bases at J, leaving 2 bases unmatched. The CDR3 has 15 amino acids. The germline V gene encodes CDR1 LGHNA and CDR2 YNFKEQ. In DNA form, the CDR3 reads TGTGCCAGCAGCCAAGAGGGACAGCCTAATTCACCCCTCCACTTT. Translation: CASSQEGQPNSPLHF.